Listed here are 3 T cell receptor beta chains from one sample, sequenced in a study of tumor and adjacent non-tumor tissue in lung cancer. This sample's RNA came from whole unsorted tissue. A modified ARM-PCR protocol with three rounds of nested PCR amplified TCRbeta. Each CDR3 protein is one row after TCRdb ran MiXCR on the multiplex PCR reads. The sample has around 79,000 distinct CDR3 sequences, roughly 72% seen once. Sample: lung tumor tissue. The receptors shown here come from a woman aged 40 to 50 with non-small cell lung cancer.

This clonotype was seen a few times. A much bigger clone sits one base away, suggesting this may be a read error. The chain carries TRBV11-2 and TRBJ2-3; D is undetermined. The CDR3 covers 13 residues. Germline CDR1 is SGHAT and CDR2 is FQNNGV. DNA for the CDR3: TGTGCCAGCAGCTCCGCCAGAACAGATATGCAGTATTTT. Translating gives CASSSARTDMQYF.

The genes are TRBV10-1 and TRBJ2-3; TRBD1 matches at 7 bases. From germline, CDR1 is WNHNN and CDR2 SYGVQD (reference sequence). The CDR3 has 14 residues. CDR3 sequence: CATRDSGSKDTQYF. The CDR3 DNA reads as TGCGCTACCCGGGACAGTGGTTCCAAGGATACGCAGTATTTT.

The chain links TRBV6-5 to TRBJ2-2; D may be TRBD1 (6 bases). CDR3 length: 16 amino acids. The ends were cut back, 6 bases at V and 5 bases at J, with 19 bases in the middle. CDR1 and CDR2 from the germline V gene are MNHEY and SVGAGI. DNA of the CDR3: TGTGCCAGCAGGTACCTGGGACAAGTGAATACCGGGGAGCTGTTTTTT. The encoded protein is CASRYLGQVNTGELFF.